The clone carrying this TCR beta chain occurred many times. TCRdb itself ran the PCR reads through MiXCR, one entry per CDR3 protein. Here the sample spans about 630,000 distinct CDR3 sequences, less than 30% being singletons. Trimming took 5 bases from V and 7 from J, leaving 9 bases between them. The CDR3 is 10 residues long. Germline CDR1 reads GTSNPN; CDR2 reads SVGIG (reference sequence). The sample originates from a study of molecular identifiers for immune sequencing clone quantification. The genes are TRBV30 and TRBJ2-7; D call uncertain. The sample was naive CD8+ T cells from blood, with Jurkat cell RNA spiked in. The subset is: FACS-sorted CD8+CD4-CCR7+CD45RA+ naive T cells. The receptor's source is a human donor in good health. Some libraries in this study had Jurkat cell RNA spiked in. CDR3 in amino acids: CAWGTAEQYF. As DNA, the CDR3 is TGTGCCTGGGGTACAGCGGAGCAGTACTTC. Together with reference TRBV30 and TRBJ2-7, the CDR3 gives the full variable domain: SQTIHQWPATLVQPVGSPLSLECTVEGTSNPNLYWYRQAAGRGLQLLFYSVGIGQISSEVPQNLSASRPQDRQFILSSKKLLLSDSGFYLCAWGTAEQYFGPGTRLTVT.